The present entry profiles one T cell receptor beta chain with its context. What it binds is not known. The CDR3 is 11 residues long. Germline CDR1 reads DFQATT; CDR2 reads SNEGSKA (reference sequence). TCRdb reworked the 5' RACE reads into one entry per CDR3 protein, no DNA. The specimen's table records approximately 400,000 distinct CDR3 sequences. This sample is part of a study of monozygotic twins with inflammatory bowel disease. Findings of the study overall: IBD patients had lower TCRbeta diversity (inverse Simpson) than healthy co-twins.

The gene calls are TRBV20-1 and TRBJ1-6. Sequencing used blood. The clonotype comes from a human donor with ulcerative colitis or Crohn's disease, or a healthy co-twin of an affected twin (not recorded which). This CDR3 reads CSARDGAPLHF.